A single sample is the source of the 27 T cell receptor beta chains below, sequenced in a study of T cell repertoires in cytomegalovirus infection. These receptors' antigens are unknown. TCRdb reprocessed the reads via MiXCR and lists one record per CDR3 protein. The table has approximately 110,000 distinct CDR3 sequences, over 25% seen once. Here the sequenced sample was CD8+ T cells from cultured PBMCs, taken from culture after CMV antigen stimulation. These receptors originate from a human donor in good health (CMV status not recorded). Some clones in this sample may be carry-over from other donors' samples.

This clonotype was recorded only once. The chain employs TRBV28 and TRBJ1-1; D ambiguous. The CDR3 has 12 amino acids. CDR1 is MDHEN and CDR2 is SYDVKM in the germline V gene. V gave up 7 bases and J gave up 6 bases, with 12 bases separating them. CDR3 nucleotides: TGTGCCAGCAATTCGGCTGACCCTGAAGCTTTCTTT. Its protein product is CASNSADPEAFF.

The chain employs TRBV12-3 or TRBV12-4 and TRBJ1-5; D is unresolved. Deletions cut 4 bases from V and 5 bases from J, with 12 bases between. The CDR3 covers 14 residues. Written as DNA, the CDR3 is TGTGCCAGCAGTTCCAGTGCGTCGTATCAGCCCCAGCATTTT. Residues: CASSSSASYQPQHF.

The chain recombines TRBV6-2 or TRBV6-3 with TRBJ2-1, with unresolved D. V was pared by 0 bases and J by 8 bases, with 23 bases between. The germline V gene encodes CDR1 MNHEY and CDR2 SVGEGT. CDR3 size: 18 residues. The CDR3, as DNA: TGTGCCAGCAGTTACTCTGTTTTAATAGGGCAGACCTTGGATGAGCAGTTCTTC. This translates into CASSYSVLIGQTLDEQFF.

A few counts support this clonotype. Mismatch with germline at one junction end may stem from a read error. CDR3 bases: TGTGCCAGCACCCACAGGGATCCCTCTGTAGAGGCCCAGTACTTC. Translated: CASTHRDPSVEAQYF. This sequence joins TRBV7-9 and TRBJ2-5; D is perhaps TRBD1 (6 bases). The CDR3 is 15 residues long. Germline CDR1 and CDR2: SEHNR and FQNEAQ (reference sequence).

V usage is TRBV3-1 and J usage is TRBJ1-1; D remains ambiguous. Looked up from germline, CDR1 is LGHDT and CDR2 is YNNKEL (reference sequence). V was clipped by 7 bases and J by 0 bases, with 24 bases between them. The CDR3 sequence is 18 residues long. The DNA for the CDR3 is TGTGCCAGCACCCCGGAGGGAGGACCAACCCCGATGAACACTGAAGCTTTCTTT. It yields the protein CASTPEGGPTPMNTEAFF.

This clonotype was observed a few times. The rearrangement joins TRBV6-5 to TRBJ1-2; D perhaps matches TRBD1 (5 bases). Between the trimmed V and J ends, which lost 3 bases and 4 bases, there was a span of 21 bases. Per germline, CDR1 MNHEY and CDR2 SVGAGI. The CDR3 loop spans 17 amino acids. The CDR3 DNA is TGTGCCAGCAGTTATACGGGGCGAGGGGACCCATCCTATGGCTACACCTTC. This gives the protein CASSYTGRGDPSYGYTF.

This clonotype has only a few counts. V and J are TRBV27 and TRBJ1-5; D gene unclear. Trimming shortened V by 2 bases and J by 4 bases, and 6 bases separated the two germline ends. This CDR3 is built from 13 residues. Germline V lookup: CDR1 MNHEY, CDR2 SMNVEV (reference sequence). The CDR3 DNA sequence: TGTGCCAGCAGTTTACAATTGAATCAGCCCCAGCATTTT. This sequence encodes CASSLQLNQPQHF.

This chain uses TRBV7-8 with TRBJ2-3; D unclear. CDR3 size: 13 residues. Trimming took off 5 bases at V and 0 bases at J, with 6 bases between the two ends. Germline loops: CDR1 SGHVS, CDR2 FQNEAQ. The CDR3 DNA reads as TGTGCCAGCAGCCCTCCTAGCACAGATACGCAGTATTTT. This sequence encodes CASSPPSTDTQYF.

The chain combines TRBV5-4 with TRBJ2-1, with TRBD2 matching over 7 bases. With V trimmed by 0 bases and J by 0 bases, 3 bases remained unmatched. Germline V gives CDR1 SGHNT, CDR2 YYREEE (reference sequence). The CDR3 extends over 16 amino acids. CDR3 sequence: CASSLATGGSYNEQFF. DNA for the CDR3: TGTGCCAGCAGCTTGGCGACGGGGGGCTCCTACAATGAGCAGTTCTTC.

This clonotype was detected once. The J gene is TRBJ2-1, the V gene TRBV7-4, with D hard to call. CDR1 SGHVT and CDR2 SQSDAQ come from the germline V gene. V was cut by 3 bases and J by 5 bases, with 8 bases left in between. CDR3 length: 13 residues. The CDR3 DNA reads TGTGCCAGCAGCTTTAAAGGTAACAATGAGCAGTTCTTC. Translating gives CASSFKGNNEQFF.

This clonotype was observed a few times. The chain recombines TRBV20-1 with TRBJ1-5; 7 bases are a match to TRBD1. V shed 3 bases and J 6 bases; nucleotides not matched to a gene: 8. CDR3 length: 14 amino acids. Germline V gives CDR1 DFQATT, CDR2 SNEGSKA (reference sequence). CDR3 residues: CSARATGPVQPQHF. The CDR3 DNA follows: TGCAGTGCTAGGGCGACAGGGCCAGTTCAGCCCCAGCATTTT.

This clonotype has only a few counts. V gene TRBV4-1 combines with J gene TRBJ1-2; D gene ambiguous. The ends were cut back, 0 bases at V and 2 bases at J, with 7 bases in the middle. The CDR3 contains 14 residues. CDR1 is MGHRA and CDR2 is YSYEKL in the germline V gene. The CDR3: CASSQERGNYGYTF. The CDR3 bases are TGCGCCAGCAGCCAAGAGCGCGGGAACTATGGCTACACCTTC.

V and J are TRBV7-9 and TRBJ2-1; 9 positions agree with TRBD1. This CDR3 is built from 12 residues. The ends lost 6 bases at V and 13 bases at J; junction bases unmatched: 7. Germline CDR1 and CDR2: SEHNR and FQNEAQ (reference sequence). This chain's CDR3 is CASRHDRGNQFF. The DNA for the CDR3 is TGTGCCAGCAGGCACGACAGGGGGAACCAGTTCTTC.

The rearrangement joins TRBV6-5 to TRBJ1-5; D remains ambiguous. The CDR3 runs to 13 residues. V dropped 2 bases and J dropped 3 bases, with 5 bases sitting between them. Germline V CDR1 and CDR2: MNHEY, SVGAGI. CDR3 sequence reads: CASSYGLNQPQHF. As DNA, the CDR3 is TGTGCCAGCAGTTACGGACTCAATCAGCCCCAGCATTTT.

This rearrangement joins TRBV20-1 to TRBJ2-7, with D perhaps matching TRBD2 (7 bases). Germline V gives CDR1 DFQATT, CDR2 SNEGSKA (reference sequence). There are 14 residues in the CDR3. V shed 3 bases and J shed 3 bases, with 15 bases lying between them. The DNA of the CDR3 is TGCAGTGCTAGGGGGGGGGCAGGGCGCTACGAGCAGTACTTC. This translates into CSARGGAGRYEQYF.

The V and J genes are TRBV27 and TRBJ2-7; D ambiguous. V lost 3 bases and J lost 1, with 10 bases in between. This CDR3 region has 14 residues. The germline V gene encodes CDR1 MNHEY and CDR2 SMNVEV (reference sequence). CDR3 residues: CASSFGPTSYEQYF. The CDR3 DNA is TGTGCCAGCAGTTTCGGGCCCACTTCCTACGAGCAGTACTTC.

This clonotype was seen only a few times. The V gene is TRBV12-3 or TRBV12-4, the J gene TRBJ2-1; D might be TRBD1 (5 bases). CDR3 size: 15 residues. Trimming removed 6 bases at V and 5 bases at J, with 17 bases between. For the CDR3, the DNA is TGTGCCAGCAGGATTCAGGGATACTCGGACAATGAGCAGTTCTTC. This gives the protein CASRIQGYSDNEQFF.

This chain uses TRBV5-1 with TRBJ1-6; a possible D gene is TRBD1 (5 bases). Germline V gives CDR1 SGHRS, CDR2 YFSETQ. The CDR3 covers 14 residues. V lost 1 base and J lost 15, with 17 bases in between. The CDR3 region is CASSLRGPPNLLHF. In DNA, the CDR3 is TGCGCCAGCAGCTTGCGGGGCCCACCGAATCTCCTCCACTTT.

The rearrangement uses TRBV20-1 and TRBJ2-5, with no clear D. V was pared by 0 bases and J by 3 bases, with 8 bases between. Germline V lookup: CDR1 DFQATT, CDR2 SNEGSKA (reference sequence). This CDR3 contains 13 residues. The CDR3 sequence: CSARDLQKETQYF. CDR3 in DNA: TGCAGTGCTAGAGATCTTCAGAAAGAGACCCAGTACTTC.

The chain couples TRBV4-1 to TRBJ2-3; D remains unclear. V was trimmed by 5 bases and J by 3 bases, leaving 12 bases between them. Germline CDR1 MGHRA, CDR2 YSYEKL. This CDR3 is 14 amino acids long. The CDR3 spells CASSALSGTDTQYF. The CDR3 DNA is TGCGCCAGCAGCGCGTTATCAGGAACAGATACGCAGTATTTT.

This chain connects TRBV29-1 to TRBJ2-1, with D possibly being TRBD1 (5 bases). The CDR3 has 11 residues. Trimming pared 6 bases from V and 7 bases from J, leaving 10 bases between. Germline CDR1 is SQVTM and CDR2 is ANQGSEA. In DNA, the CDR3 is TGCAGCGTGGGTGCAGGGAATGAGCAGTTCTTC. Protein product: CSVGAGNEQFF.

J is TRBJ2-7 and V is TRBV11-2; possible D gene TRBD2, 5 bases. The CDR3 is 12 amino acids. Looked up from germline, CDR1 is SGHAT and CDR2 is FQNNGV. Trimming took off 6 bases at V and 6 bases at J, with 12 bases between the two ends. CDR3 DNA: TGTGCCAGCAGTTCAGAGGGATCCGAGCAGTACTTC. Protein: CASSSEGSEQYF.

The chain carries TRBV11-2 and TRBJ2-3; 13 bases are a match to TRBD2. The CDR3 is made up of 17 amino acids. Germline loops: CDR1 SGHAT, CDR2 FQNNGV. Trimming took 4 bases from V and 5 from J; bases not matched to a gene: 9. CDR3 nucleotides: TGTGCCAGCAGCTCCCGGACTAGCGGGGGTCTGGGAGATACGCAGTATTTT. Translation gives CASSSRTSGGLGDTQYF. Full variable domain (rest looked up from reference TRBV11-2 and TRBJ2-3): EAGVAQSPRYKIIEKRQSVAFWCNPISGHATLYWYQQILGQGPKLLIQFQNNGVVDDSQLPKDRFSAERLKGVDSTLKIQPAKLEDSAVYLCASSSRTSGGLGDTQYFGPGTRLTVL.

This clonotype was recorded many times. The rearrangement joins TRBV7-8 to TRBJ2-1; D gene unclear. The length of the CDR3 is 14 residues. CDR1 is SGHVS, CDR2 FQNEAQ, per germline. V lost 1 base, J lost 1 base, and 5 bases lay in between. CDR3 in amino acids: CASSLGVSYNEQFF. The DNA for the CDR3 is TGTGCCAGCAGCTTAGGGGTTTCCTACAATGAGCAGTTCTTC.

Here the CDR3 DNA reads TGTGCCAGCAGTCACAATAACAATCAGCCCCAGCATTTT. Amino acid sequence: CASSHNNNQPQHF. The gene calls are TRBV27 and TRBJ1-5; D not resolved. The CDR3 is 13 residues long. Germline assignment: CDR1 MNHEY and CDR2 SMNVEV (reference sequence). V gave up 5 bases and J gave up 3 bases, with 8 bases separating them.

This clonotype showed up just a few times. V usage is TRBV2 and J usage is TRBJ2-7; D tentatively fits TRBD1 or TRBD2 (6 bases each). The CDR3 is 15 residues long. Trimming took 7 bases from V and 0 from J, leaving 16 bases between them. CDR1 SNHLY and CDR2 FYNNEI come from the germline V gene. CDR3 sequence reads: CASTSTGADSYEQYF. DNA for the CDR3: TGTGCCAGCACTTCAACGGGGGCAGACTCCTACGAGCAGTACTTC.

The CDR3 DNA follows: TGTGCCAGCAGCCATGGGACAGTTATGGGCACCATATATTTT. Its translation is CASSHGTVMGTIYF. This chain links TRBV3-1 with TRBJ1-3; 7 bases match TRBD1. Germline V gives CDR1 LGHDT, CDR2 YNNKEL (reference sequence). The CDR3 sequence is 14 residues long. The J segment lost 9 bases and the V segment lost 3 bases, leaving 8 bases of the junction unmatched.